This T cell receptor (beta chain) was profiled in a study of post-analysis software for immune sequencing data. General study results and limits: Included in a set of about 5 TRBV segments more frequent in patients than controls were TRBV5-6, TRBV5-1 and TRBV20-1. A significant reduction in normalized Chao1 diversity was observed in multiple sclerosis patients versus controls.

The library was made from cDNA and included unique molecular identifiers. Using its own MiXCR run on the PCR reads, TCRdb lists one record per CDR3 protein. Altogether some 800,000 distinct CDR3 sequences are present, 35% to 55% being singletons, with the ten largest covering approximately 4.4%. Germline V gene data show CDR1 as DFQATT and CDR2 as SNEGSKA (reference sequence). The CDR3 is made up of 15 amino acids. Trimming cost V 1 base and J 1 base, with 12 bases left between them. A note on this clonotype: Its specificity is not known.

The sample was blood. This clonotype originated in a girl between 10 and 17 years old with multiple sclerosis. This chain links TRBV20-1 with TRBJ2-3; D may be TRBD2 (6 bases). In DNA, the CDR3 is TGCAGTGCTAGAGGCTGGGACTTTCGCACAGATACGCAGTATTTT. It encodes CSARGWDFRTDTQYF.